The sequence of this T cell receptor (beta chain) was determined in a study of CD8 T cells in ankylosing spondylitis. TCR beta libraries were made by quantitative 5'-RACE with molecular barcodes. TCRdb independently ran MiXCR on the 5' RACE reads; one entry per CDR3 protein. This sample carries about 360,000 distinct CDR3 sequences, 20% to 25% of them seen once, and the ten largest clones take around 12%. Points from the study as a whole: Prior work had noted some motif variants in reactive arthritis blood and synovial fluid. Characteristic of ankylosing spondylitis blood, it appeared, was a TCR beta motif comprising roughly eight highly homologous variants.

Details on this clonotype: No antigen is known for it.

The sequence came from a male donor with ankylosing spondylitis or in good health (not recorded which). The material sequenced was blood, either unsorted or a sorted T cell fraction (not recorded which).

The CDR3 sequence: CASSLGVASTDTQYF. CDR3 bases: TGTGCCAGCAGCTTAGGCGTCGCGAGCACAGATACGCAGTATTTT. V gene TRBV7-9 combines with J gene TRBJ2-3; no definite D call. Per germline, CDR1 SEHNR and CDR2 FQNEAQ (reference sequence). The CDR3 extends over 15 amino acids. Trimming pared 1 base from V and 0 bases from J, leaving 8 bases between.